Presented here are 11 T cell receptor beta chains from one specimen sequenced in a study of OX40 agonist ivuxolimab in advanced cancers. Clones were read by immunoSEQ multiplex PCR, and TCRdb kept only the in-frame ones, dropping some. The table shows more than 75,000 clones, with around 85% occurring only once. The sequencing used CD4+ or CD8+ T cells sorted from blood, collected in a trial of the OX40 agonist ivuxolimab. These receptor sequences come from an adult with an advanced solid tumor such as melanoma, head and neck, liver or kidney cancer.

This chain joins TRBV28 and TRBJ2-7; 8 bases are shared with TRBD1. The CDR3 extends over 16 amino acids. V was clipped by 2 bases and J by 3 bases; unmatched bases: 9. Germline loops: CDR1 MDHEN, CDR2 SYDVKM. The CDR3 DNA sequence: TGTGCCAGCAGTTTAGGGCGGACAGGGCCGATCTACGAGCAGTACTTC. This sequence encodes CASSLGRTGPIYEQYF.

The CDR3 region has the DNA TGTGCCAGCAGCGTAGCACTAGCAGACTACAATGAGCAGTTCTTC. This codes for CASSVALADYNEQFF. The V call is TRBV9, the J call TRBJ2-1, with a possible D match to TRBD2 (6 bases). The germline V gene has CDR1 SGDLS and CDR2 YYNGEE. The CDR3 sequence is 15 residues long. The V end lost 0 bases, the J end lost 3 bases, and 10 bases lay between the germline ends.

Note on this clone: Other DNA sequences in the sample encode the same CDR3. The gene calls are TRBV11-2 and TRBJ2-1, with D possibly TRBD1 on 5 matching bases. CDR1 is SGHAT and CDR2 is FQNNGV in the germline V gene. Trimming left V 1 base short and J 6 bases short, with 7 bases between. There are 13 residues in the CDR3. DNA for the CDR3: TGTGCCAGCAGCTTAGTTAGGGGCAATGAGCAGTTCTTC. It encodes CASSLVRGNEQFF. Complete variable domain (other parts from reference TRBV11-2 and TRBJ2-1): EAGVAQSPRYKIIEKRQSVAFWCNPISGHATLYWYQQILGQGPKLLIQFQNNGVVDDSQLPKDRFSAERLKGVDSTLKIQPAKLEDSAVYLCASSLVRGNEQFFGPGTRLTVL.

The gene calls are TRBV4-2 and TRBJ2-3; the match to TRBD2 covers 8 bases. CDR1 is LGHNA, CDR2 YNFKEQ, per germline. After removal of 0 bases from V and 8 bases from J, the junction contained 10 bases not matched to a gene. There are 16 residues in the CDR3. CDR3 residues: CASSQDVAGSAGTQYF. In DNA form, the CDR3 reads TGTGCCAGCAGCCAAGACGTAGCGGGGTCCGCGGGTACGCAGTATTTT.

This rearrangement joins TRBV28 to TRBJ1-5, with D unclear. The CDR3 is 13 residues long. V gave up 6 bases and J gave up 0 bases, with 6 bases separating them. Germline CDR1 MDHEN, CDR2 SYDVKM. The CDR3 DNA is TGTGCCAGCAGGGATTCTAGCAATCAGCCCCAGCATTTT. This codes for CASRDSSNQPQHF.

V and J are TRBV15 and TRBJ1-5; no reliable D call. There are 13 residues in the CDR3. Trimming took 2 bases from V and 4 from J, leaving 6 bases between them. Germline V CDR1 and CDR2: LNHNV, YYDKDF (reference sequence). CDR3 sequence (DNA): TGTGCCACCAGCAGAATTTTAAATCAGCCCCAGCATTTT. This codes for CATSRILNQPQHF.

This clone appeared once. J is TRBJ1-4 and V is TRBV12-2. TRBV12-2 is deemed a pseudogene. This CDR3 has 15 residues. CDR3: CASRFLDGSNEKLFF. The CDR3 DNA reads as TGTGCAAGTCGCTTTTTGGACGGATCTAATGAAAAACTGTTTTTT.

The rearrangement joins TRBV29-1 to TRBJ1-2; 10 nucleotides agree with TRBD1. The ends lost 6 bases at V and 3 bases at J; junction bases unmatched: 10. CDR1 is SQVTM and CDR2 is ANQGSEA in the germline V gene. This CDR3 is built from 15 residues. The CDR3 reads CSVELTGGSYYGYTF. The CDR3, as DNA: TGCAGCGTGGAGTTGACAGGGGGCTCATACTATGGCTACACCTTC. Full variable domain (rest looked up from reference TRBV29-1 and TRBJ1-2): SAVISQKPSRDICQRGTSLTIQCQVDSQVTMMFWYRQQPGQSLTLIATANQGSEATYESGFVIDKFPISRPNLTFSTLTVSNMSPEDSSIYLCSVELTGGSYYGYTFGSGTRLTVV.

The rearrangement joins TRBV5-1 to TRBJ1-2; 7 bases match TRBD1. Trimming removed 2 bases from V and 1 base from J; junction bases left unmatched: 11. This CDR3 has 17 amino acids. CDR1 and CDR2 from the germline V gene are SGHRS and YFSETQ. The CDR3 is CASSFGTASGLNYGYTF. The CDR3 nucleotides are TGCGCCAGCAGCTTTGGGACAGCTTCTGGGCTTAACTATGGCTACACCTTC.

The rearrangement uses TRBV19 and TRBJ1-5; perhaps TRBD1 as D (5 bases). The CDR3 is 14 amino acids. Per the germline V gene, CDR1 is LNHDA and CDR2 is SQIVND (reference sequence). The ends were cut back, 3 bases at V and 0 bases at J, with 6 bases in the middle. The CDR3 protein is CASSITGSNQPQHF. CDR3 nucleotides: TGTGCCAGTAGTATCACAGGTAGCAATCAGCCCCAGCATTTT.

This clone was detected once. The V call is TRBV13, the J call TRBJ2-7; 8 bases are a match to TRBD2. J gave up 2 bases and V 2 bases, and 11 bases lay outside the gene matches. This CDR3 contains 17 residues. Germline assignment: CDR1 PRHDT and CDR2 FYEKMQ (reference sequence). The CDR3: CASSLYVSRAGAYEQYF. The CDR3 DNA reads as TGTGCCAGCAGCTTATACGTCTCGCGAGCGGGAGCCTACGAGCAGTACTTC.